There are a few counts of the clone carrying this TCR beta chain. Its antigen is not identified. Germline CDR1 and CDR2: MDHEN and SYDVKM. V trimming: 6 bases; J trimming: 7 bases; junction bases outside the gene matches: 6. The CDR3 contains 14 residues. Sequencing was at survey level. Libraries were prepared by immunoSEQ multiplex PCR; TCRdb keeps only in-frame clonotypes and omits some of them. The sample includes about 48,000 clones, about 70% of them seen just once. The source of the sample is a study of STAT5B mutations in CD4+ large granular lymphocyte leukemia. Study-wide points: Without putative leukemic clones, patient CD4-sorted repertoires remained more clonal than healthy CD4+ repertoires. Compared with healthy controls (2/35), patient top clones favored TRBV06 (8/27).

Sequencing was done on a sample of CD4+ T cells from blood buffy coats. This chain connects TRBV28 to TRBJ1-6; 7 nucleotides align to TRBD1. This TCR was sampled from a human donor in good health. The CDR3 loop reads CASSTTGLNSPLHF. The CDR3 DNA sequence: TGTGCCAGCAGCACGACAGGGCTAAATTCACCCCTCCACTTT.